Listed below are T cell receptor beta chains from one sample, sequenced in a study of cytomegalovirus exposure and HLA in healthy donors. Some clones are missing from TCRdb's copy, which holds only in-frame ones; the method was immunoSEQ multiplex PCR. Of some 150,000 clones in the sample, about 89% were seen once. The sequenced sample was PBMCs. All receptors come from a man aged 18 to 35 in good health and CMV-seropositive. Each CDR3 is given with its conserved first and last residue. The D gene is left open where the match is weak. Rows may omit the clone size; those that give it use once, few, many or a size class.

D | size | J | V | CDR3 | DNA
NA | NA | TRBJ2-1 | TRBV27 | CASSSGDNEQFF | TGTGCCAGCAGTTCAGGGGACAATGAGCAGTTCTTC
NA | NA | TRBJ2-2 | TRBV7-6 | CASSLLQGLNTGELFF | TGTGCCAGCAGCTTGTTACAGGGCCTGAACACCGGGGAGCTGTTTTTT
NA | NA | TRBJ2-3 | TRBV5-4 | CASSLPGPSTDTQYF | TGTGCCAGCAGCTTGCCTGGGCCGAGCACAGATACGCAGTATTTT
NA | NA | TRBJ1-3 | TRBV9 | CASSVAGAVSGNTIYF | TGTGCCAGCAGCGTAGCTGGGGCAGTCTCTGGAAACACCATATATTTT
NA | NA | TRBJ2-6 | TRBV27 | CASSSYPLGANVLTF | TGTGCCAGCAGTTCCTATCCGCTAGGGGCCAACGTCCTGACTTTC
TRBD2 | NA | TRBJ2-1 | TRBV18 | CASSFSGLAGRGAYNEQFF | TGTGCCAGCTCTTTTTCGGGACTAGCGGGACGAGGGGCCTACAATGAGCAGTTCTTC
TRBD2 | NA | TRBJ2-7 | TRBV9 | CASSVGTSGVYEQYF | TGTGCCAGCAGCGTAGGGACTAGCGGGGTCTACGAGCAGTACTTC
TRBD1 | NA | TRBJ2-7 | TRBV7-9 | CASSSTGQRIYEQYF | TGTGCCAGCAGCTCAACGGGACAGAGGATCTACGAGCAGTACTTC
TRBD1 | NA | TRBJ1-2 | TRBV29-1 | CSVIPGQTNLYGYTF | TGCAGCGTTATACCGGGACAGACCAACCTCTATGGCTACACCTTC
NA | NA | TRBJ2-2 | TRBV11-3 | CASSLAEEYGGELFF | TGTGCCAGCAGCCTCGCGGAGGAATACGGCGGGGAGCTGTTTTTT
TRBD1 | few | TRBJ2-1 | TRBV5-4 | CASRTGGKYEQFF | TGTGCCAGCCGGACAGGGGGCAAGTATGAGCAGTTCTTC
NA | NA | TRBJ1-2 | TRBV5-6 | CASSLARVGRLGLGYTF | TGTGCCAGCAGCTTGGCGAGAGTGGGGCGTTTGGGCTTGGGCTACACCTTC
TRBD2 | NA | TRBJ2-7 | TRBV9 | CASSAYETSALSYEQYF | TGTGCCAGCAGTGCATATGAGACTAGCGCCCTTTCCTACGAGCAGTACTTC
NA | once | TRBJ2-1 | TRBV19 | CASSTGAVRKEEQFF | TGTGCCAGTAGTACAGGAGCGGTGAGAAAAGAGGAGCAGTTCTTC
TRBD1 | few | TRBJ2-7 | TRBV5-8 | CASRATGGEQYF | TGTGCCAGCAGAGCTACAGGGGGCGAGCAGTACTTC
TRBD1 | NA | TRBJ1-2 | TRBV7-9 | CASSLPGQGYGYTF | TGTGCCAGCAGCCTACCCGGACAGGGCTATGGCTACACCTTC
NA | NA | TRBJ1-3 | TRBV28 | CASSLGSSGNTIYF | TGTGCCAGCAGTTTGGGGAGCTCTGGAAACACCATATATTTT
NA | NA | TRBJ1-1 | TRBV5-1 | CATRGLQNTEAFF | TGCGCCACCAGGGGACTTCAGAACACTGAAGCTTTCTTT
TRBD2 | NA | TRBJ2-5 | TRBV27 | CASSWSLAGGETQYF | TGTGCCAGCAGTTGGTCACTAGCGGGTGGGGAGACCCAGTACTTC
TRBD2 | NA | TRBJ2-1 | TRBV7-9 | CASSSGLAGGPSYNEQFF | TGTGCCAGCAGCTCGGGACTAGCGGGCGGACCCTCCTACAATGAGCAGTTCTTC
TRBD2 | NA | TRBJ2-1 | TRBV23-1 | CASSQSRAGGRDEQFF | TGCGCCAGCAGTCAATCGAGGGCGGGAGGACGTGATGAGCAGTTCTTC
NA | NA | TRBJ1-5 | TRBV27 | CASSPLREFNQPQHF | TGTGCCAGCAGTCCCCTCCGGGAGTTCAATCAGCCCCAGCATTTT
NA | NA | TRBJ2-3 | TRBV9 | CASSPAGGQGLDTQYF | TGTGCCAGCAGTCCCGCCGGAGGGCAAGGCCTAGATACGCAGTATTTT
NA | NA | TRBJ2-7 | TRBV6-1 | CASRGTGSYEQYF | TGTGCCAGCAGGGGTACGGGTTCCTACGAGCAGTACTTC
NA | NA | TRBJ2-2 | TRBV14 | CASSPEILANTGELFF | TGTGCCAGCTCCCCGGAGATACTCGCGAACACCGGGGAGCTGTTTTTT
NA | NA | TRBJ1-2 | TRBV7-2 | CASSLNGGSYYGYTF | TGTGCCAGCAGCTTAAACGGGGGGAGTTACTATGGCTACACCTTC